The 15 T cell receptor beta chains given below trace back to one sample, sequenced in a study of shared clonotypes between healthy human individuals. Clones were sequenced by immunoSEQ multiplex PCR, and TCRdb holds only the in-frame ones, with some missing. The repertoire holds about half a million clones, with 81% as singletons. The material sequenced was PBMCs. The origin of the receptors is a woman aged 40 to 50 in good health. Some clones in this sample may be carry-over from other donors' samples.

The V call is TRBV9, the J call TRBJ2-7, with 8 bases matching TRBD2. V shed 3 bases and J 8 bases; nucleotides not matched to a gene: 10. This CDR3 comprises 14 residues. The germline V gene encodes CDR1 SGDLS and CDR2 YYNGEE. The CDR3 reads CASSGTSRTSKQYF. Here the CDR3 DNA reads TGTGCCAGCAGCGGGACTAGCAGGACTTCGAAGCAGTACTTC.

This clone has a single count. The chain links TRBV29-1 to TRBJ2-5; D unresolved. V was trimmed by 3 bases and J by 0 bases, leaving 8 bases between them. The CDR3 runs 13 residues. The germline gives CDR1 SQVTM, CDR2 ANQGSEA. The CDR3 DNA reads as TGCAGCGTTGAGTTAAGGGACCAAGAGACCCAGTACTTC. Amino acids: CSVELRDQETQYF.

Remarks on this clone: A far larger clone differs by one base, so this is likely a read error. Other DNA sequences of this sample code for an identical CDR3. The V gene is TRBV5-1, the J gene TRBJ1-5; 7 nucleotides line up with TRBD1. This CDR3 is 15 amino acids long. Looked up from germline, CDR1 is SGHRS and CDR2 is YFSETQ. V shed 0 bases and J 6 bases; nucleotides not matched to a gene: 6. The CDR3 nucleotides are TGCGCCAGCAGCTTGGAGGGGGCCCGTGGTCAGCCCCAGCATTTT. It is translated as CASSLEGARGQPQHF.

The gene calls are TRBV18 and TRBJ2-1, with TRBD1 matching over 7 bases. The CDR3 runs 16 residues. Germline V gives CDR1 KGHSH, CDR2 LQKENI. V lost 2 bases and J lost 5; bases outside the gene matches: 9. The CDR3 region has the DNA TGTGCCAGCTCACCAAGAACCGGGACAGTGAACAATGAGCAGTTCTTC. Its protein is CASSPRTGTVNNEQFF. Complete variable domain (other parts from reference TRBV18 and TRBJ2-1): NAGVMQNPRHLVRRRGQEARLRCSPMKGHSHVYWYRQLPEEGLKFMVYLQKENIIDESGMPKERFSAEFPKEGPSILRIQQVVRGDSAAYFCASSPRTGTVNNEQFFGPGTRLTVL.

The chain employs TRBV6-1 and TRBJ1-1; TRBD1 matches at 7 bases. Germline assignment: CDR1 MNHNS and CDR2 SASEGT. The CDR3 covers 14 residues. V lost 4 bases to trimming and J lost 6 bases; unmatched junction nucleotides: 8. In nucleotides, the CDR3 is TGTGCCAGCAGTGTTCGGACAGGCGGGGCTGAAGCTTTCTTT. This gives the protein CASSVRTGGAEAFF.

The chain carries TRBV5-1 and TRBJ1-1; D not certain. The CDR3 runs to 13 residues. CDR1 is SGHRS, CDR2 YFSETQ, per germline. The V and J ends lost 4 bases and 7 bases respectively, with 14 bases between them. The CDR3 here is CASSPMGINEAFF. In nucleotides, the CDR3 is TGCGCCAGCAGCCCTATGGGGATTAATGAAGCTTTCTTT.

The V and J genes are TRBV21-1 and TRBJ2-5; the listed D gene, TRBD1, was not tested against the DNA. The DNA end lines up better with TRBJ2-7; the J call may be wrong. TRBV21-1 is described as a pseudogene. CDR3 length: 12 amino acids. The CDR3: CASSKEGDEQYF. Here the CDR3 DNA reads TGTGCCAGCAGCAAAGAGGGGGACGAGCAGTACTTC.

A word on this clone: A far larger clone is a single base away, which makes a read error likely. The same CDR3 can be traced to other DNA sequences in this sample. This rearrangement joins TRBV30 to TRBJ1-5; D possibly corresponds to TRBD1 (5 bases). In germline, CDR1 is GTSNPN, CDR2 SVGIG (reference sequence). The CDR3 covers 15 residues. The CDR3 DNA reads TGCGCCTGGAGTACGGGGCAGCTAGACAATCAGCCCCAGCATTTT. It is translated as CAWSTGQLDNQPQHF.

The CDR3 loop is CASSFRGGPAGNTIYF. The CDR3 DNA is TGTGCCAGCAGTTTCAGGGGGGGGCCGGCTGGAAACACCATATATTTT. The J gene is TRBJ1-3, the V gene TRBV28; TRBD1 agrees at 7 bases. CDR1 and CDR2 (germline): MDHEN, SYDVKM. The J segment lost 2 bases and the V segment lost 3 bases, leaving 7 bases of the junction unmatched. The CDR3 runs to 16 residues.

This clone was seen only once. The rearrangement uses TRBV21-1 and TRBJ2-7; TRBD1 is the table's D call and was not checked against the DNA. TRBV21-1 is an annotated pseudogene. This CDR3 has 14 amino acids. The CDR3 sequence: CASSSRDRDYEQYF. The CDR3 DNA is TGTGCCAGCAGCTCCCGGGACAGGGACTACGAGCAGTACTTC.

DNA of the CDR3: TGTGCCAGCAGCTTAGAGGGGTGGCCCCAGCATTTT. Translating it yields CASSLEGWPQHF. The chain combines TRBV7-9 with TRBJ1-5, with a tentative D call TRBD1 (5 bases). V was clipped by 1 base and J by 9 bases, with 7 bases between them. The CDR3 has 12 residues. CDR1 and CDR2 (germline): SEHNR, FQNEAQ (reference sequence).

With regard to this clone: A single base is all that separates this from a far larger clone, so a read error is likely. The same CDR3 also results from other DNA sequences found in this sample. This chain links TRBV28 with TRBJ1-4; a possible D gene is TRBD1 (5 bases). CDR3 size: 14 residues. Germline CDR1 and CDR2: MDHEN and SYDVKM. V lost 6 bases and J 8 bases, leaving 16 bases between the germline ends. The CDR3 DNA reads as TGTGCCAGCAGCCTCCGCAGGGTTGAGGAAAAACTGTTTTTT. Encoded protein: CASSLRRVEEKLFF.

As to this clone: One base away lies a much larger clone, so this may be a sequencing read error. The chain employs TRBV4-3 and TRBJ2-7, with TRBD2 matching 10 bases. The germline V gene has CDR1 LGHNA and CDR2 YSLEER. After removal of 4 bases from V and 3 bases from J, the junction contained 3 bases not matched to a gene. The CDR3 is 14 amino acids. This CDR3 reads CASSRSSGSYEQYF. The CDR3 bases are TGCGCCAGCAGCCGGTCTAGCGGGAGCTACGAGCAGTACTTC.

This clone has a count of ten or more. The CDR3 region has the DNA TGCGCCAGCAACAGACGGAGCGGTAGCACAGATACGCAGTATTTT. Its translation is CASNRRSGSTDTQYF. This chain connects TRBV4-1 to TRBJ2-3; TRBD2 might be the D (5 bases). This CDR3 has 15 amino acids. Trimming cost V 7 bases and J 0 bases, with 14 bases left between them. The germline V gene has CDR1 MGHRA and CDR2 YSYEKL.

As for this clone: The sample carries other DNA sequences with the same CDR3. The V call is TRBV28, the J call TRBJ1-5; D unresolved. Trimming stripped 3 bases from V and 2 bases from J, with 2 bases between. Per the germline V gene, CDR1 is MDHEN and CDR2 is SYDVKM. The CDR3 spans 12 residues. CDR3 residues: CASSFGNQPQHF. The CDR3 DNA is TGTGCCAGCAGTTTTGGCAATCAGCCCCAGCATTTT. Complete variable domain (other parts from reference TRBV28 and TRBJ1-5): DVKVTQSSRYLVKRTGEKVFLECVQDMDHENMFWYRQDPGLGLRLIYFSYDVKMKEKGDIPEGYSVSREKKERFSLILESASTNQTSMYLCASSFGNQPQHFGDGTRLSIL.